This T cell receptor (beta chain) was observed in a study of cytomegalovirus exposure and HLA in healthy donors. The protocol was immunoSEQ multiplex PCR, while the TCRdb copy is restricted to in-frame clones and leaves out a portion. The sample lists about 110,000 clones, approximately 85% occurring once. Overall study results and limits: Cytomegalovirus association was assigned to approximately 160 TCR beta chains.

Regarding this clone: Its cognate antigen is unknown.

This CDR3 contains 14 residues. The germline V gene encodes CDR1 MNHNY and CDR2 SVGAGI (reference sequence). The V and J ends lost 2 bases and 4 bases respectively, with 9 bases between them. The chain couples TRBV6-6 to TRBJ1-3; no reliable D call. The origin of this receptor is a young woman in good health and CMV-seronegative. Input material: PBMCs. CDR3 in amino acids: CASSYERVGNTIYF. CDR3 sequence (DNA): TGTGCCAGCAGTTACGAACGGGTAGGAAACACCATATATTTT.